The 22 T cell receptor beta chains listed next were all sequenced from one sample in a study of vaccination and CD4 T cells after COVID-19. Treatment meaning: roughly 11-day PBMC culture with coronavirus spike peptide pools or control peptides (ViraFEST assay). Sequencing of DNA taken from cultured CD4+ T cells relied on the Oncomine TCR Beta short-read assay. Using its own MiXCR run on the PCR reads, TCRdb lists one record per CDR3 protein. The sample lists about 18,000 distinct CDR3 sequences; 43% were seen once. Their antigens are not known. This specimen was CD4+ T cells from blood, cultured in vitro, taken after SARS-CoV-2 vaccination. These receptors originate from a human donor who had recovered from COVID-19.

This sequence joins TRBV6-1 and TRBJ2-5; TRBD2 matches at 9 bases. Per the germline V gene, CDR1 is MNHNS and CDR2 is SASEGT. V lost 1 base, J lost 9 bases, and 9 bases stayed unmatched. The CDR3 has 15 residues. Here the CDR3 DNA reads TGTGCCAGCAGTGAAGAGACTAGCGGCCTTCGGGCCCAGTACTTC. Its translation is CASSEETSGLRAQYF.

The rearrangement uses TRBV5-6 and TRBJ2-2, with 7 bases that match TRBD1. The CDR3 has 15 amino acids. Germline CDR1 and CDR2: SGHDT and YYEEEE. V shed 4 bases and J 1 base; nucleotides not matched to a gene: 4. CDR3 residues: CASSLDRVNTGELFF. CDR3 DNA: TGTGCCAGCAGCCTCGACAGGGTGAACACCGGGGAGCTGTTTTTT.

CDR3 DNA sequence: TGTGCCAGCAGCCCCAGGACAGGGATATCTGAAGCTTTCTTT. Its protein is CASSPRTGISEAFF. This chain connects TRBV11-3 to TRBJ1-1, with TRBD1 identical over 8 bases. The germline V gene has CDR1 SGHNT and CDR2 YENEEA. Trimming cost V 5 bases and J 6 bases; bases outside gene matches: 8. CDR3 length equals 14 residues. The variable domain in full, with the rest retrieved from reference TRBV11-3 and TRBJ1-1, is EAGVVQSPRYKIIEKKQPVAFWCNPISGHNTLYWYLQNLGQGPELLIRYENEEAVDDSQLPKDRFSAERLKGVDSTLKIQPAELGDSAVYLCASSPRTGISEAFFGQGTRLTVV.

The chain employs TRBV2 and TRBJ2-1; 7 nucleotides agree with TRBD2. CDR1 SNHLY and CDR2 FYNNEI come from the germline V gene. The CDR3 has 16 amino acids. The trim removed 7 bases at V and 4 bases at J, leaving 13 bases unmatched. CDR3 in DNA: TGTGCCAGCAACCAAGGGCGGGGGTCAGGTTACAATGAGCAGTTCTTC. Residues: CASNQGRGSGYNEQFF. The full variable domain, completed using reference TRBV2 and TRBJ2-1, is EPEVTQTPSHQVTQMGQEVILRCVPISNHLYFYWYRQILGQKVEFLVSFYNNEISEKSEIFDDQFSVERPDGSNFTLKIRSTKLEDSAMYFCASNQGRGSGYNEQFFGPGTRLTVL.

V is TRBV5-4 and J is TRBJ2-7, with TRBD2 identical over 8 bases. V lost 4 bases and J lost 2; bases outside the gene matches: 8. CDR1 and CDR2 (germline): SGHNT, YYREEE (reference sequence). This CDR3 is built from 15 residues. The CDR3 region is CASSPGGGRAYEQYF. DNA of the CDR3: TGTGCCAGCAGCCCCGGCGGGGGGAGGGCCTACGAGCAGTACTTC.

CDR3 nucleotide sequence: TGTGCCAGCTCCCCCCTCGGGGGCGGGGAGACCCAGTACTTC. Its translation: CASSPLGGGETQYF. The chain has TRBV12-3 or TRBV12-4 and TRBJ2-5; D possibly matches TRBD1 or TRBD2 (6 bases each). V was clipped by 8 bases and J by 5 bases, with 18 bases between them. The CDR3 runs to 14 residues.

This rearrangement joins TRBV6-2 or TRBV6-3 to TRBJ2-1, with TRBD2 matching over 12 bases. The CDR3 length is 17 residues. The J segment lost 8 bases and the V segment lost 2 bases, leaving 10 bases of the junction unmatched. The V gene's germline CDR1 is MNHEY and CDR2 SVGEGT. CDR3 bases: TGTGCCAGCAGTTACCTTACGCTAGCGGGGGGGAGACATGAGCAGTTCTTC. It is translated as CASSYLTLAGGRHEQFF.

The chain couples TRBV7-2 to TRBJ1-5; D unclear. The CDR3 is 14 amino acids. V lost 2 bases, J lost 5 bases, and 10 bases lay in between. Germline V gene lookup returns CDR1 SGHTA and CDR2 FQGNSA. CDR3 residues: CASSLIAEDQPQHF. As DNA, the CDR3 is TGTGCCAGCAGCTTAATTGCGGAAGATCAGCCCCAGCATTTT.

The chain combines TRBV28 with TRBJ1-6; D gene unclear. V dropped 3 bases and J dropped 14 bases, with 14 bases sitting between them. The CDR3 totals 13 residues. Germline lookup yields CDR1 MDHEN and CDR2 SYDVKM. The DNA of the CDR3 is TGTGCCAGCAGTTTTCCGGGGTCCCAGACCCTCCACTTT. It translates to CASSFPGSQTLHF. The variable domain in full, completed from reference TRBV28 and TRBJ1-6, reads DVKVTQSSRYLVKRTGEKVFLECVQDMDHENMFWYRQDPGLGLRLIYFSYDVKMKEKGDIPEGYSVSREKKERFSLILESASTNQTSMYLCASSFPGSQTLHFGNGTRLTVT.

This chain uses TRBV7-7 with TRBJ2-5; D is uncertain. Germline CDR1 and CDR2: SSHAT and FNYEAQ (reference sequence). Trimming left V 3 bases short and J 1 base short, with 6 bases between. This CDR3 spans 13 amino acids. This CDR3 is CASSFWGQETQYF. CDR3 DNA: TGTGCCAGCAGCTTTTGGGGCCAAGAGACCCAGTACTTC.

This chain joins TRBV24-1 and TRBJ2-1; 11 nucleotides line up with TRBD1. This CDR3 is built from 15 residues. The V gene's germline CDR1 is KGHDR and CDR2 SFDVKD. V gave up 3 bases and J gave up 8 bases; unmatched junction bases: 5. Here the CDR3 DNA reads TGTGCCACCAGTGATGTCGGACAGGGGGCGCATGAGCAGTTCTTC. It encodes CATSDVGQGAHEQFF.

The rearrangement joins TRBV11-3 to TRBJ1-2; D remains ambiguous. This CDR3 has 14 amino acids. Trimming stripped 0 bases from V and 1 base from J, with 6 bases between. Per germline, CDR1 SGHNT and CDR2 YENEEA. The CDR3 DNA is TGTGCCAGCAGCTTAGACAGCGTTAACTATGGCTACACCTTC. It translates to CASSLDSVNYGYTF.

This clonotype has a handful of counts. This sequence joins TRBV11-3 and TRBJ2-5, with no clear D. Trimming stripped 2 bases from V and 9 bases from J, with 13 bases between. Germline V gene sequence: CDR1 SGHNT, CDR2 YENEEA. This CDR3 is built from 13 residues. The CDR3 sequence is CASSLRLNTAQYF. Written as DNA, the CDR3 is TGTGCCAGCAGCTTACGGCTGAATACGGCCCAGTACTTC.

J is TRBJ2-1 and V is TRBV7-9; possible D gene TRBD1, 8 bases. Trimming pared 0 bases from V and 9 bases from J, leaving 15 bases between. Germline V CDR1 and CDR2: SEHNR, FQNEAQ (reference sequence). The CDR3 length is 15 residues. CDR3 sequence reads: CASSLALSGTGEQFF. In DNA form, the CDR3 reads TGTGCCAGCAGCTTAGCGCTAAGCGGGACAGGTGAGCAGTTCTTC.

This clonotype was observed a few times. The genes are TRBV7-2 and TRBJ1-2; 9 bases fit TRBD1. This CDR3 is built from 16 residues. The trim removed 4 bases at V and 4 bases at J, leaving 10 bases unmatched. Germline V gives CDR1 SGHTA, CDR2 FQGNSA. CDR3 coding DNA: TGTGCCAGCAGCTCCTCCGGGACAGGGAGAATCTATGGCTACACCTTC. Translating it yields CASSSSGTGRIYGYTF.

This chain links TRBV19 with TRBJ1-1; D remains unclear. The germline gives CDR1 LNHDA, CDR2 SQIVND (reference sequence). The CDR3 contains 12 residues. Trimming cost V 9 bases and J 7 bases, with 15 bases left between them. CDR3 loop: CASRIPSVEAFF. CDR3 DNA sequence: TGTGCCAGCCGCATACCGTCAGTTGAAGCTTTCTTT.

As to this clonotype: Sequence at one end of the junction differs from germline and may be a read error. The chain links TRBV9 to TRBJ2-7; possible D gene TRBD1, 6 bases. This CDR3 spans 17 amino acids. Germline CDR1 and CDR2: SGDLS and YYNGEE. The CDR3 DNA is TGTGCCAGCAGCGCCCAGGAGAAAACGGGACATTCCTCCGAGCAGTACTTC. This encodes CASSAQEKTGHSSEQYF.

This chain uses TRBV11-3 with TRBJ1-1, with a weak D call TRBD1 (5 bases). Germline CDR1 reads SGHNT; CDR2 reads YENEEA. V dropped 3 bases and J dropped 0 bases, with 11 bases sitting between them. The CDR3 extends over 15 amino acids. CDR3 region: CASSLRGEMNTEAFF. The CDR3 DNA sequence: TGTGCCAGCAGCTTGAGGGGAGAGATGAACACTGAAGCTTTCTTT.

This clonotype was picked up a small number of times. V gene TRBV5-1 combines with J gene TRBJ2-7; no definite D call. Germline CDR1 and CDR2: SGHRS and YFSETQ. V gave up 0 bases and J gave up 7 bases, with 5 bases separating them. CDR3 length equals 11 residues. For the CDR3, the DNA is TGCGCCAGCAGCTTGGAGGCAGAGCAGTACTTC. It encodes CASSLEAEQYF.

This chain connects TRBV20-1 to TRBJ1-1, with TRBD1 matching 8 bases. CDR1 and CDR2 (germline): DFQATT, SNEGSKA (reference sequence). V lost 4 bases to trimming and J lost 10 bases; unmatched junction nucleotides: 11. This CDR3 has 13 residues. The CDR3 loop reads CSATGGQGPGAFF. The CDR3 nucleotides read TGCAGTGCTACGGGAGGACAGGGTCCAGGAGCTTTCTTT.

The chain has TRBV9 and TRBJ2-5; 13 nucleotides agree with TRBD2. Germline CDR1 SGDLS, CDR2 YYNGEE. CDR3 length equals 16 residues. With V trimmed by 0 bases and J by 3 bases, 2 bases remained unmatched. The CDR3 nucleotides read TGTGCCAGCAGCGTAGCGGGGACTAGCGGGGAAGAGACCCAGTACTTC. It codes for CASSVAGTSGEETQYF.

The CDR3 is CSVAGQGGNQPQHF. Here the CDR3 DNA reads TGCAGCGTGGCGGGACAGGGCGGTAATCAGCCCCAGCATTTT. This chain joins TRBV29-1 and TRBJ1-5; the match to TRBD1 covers 9 bases. The V and J ends lost 6 bases and 4 bases, in that order; junction bases with no gene match: 7. The CDR3 has 14 amino acids. Germline CDR1 and CDR2: SQVTM and ANQGSEA.